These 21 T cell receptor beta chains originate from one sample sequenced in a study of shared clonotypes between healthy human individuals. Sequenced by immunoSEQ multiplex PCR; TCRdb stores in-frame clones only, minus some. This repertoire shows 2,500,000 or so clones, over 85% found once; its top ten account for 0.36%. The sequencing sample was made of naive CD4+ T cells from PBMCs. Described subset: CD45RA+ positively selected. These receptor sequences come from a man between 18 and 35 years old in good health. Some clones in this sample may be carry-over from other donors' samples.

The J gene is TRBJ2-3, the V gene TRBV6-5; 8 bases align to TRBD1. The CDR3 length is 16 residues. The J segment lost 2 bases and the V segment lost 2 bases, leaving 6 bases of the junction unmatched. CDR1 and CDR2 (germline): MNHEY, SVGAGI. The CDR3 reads CASSYKGQGTTDTQYF. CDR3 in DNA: TGTGCCAGCAGTTACAAAGGACAGGGAACCACAGATACGCAGTATTTT.

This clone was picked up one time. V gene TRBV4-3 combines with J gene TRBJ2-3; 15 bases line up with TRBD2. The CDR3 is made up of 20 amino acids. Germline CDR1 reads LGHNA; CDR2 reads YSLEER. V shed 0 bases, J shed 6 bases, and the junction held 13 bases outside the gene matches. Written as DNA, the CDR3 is TGCGCCAGCAGCCAAGATGAAGAAAGGGGACTAGCGGGAGGTTGGGATACGCAGTATTTT. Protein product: CASSQDEERGLAGGWDTQYF.

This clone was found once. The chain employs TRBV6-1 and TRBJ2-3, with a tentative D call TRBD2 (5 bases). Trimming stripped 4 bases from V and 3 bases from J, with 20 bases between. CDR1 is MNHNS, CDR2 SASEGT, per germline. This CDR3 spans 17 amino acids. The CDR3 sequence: CASSATMVATTTDTQYF. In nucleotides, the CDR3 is TGTGCCAGCAGTGCGACTATGGTAGCGACGACGACAGATACGCAGTATTTT.

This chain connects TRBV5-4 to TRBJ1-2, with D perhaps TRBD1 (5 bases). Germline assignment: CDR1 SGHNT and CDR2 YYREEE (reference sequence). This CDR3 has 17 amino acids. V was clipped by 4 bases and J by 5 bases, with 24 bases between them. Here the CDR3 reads CASSHPSTTETKYGYTF. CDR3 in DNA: TGTGCCAGCAGCCACCCTTCAACGACAGAAACAAAGTATGGCTACACCTTC.

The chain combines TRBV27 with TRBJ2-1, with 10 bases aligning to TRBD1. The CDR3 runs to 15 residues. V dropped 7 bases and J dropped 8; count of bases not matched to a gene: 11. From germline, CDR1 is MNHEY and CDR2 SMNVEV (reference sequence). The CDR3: CASTGGTGDRHEQFF. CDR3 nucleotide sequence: TGTGCCAGCACCGGGGGGACAGGGGACAGGCATGAGCAGTTCTTC.

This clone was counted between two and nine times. The DNA of the CDR3 is TGCGCCAGCAGCCTCCCGGGGAGCGAAAAACTGTTTTTT. Amino acid sequence: CASSLPGSEKLFF. V usage is TRBV5-1 and J usage is TRBJ1-4; D gene ambiguous. Per germline, CDR1 SGHRS and CDR2 YFSETQ. This CDR3 comprises 13 residues. Trimming took off 4 bases at V and 8 bases at J, with 12 bases between the two ends.

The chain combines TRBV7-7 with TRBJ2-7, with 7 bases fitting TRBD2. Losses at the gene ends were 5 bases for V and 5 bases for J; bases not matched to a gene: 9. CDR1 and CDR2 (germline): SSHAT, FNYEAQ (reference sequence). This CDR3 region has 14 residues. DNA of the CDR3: TGTGCCAGCAGCCCCACAGTTCGGGGGGACGAGCAGTACTTC. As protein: CASSPTVRGDEQYF.

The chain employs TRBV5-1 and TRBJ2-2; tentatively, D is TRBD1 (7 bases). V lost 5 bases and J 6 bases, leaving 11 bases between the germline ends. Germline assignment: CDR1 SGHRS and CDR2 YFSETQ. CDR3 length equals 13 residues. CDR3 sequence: CASRGGGAGELFF. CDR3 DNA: TGCGCCAGCAGAGGAGGGGGCGCCGGGGAGCTGTTTTTT. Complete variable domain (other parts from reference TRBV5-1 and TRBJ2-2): KAGVTQTPRYLIKTRGQQVTLSCSPISGHRSVSWYQQTPGQGLQFLFEYFSETQRNKGNFPGRFSGRQFSNSRSEMNVSTLELGDSALYLCASRGGGAGELFFGEGSRLTVL.

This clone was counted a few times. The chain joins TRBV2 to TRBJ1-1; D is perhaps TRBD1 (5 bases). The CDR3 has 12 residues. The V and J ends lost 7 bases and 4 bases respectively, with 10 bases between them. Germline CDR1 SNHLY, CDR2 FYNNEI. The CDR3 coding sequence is TGTGCCAGCATCGACAGAGGCACTGAAGCTTTCTTT. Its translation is CASIDRGTEAFF.

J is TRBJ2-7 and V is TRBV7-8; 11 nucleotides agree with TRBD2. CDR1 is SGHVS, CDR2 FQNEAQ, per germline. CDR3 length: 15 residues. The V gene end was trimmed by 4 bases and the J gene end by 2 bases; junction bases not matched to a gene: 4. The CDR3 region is CASSSPSGRTYEQYF. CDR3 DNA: TGTGCCAGCAGCTCCCCTAGCGGGAGGACCTACGAGCAGTACTTC.

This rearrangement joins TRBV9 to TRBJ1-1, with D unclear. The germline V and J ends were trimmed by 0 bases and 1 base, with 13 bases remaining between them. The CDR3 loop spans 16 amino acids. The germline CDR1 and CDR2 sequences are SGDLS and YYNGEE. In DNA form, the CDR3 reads TGTGCCAGCAGCGTAGGGCCACTACGCGAGAACACTGAAGCTTTCTTT. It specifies CASSVGPLRENTEAFF. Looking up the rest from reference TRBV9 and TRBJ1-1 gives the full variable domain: DSGVTQTPKHLITATGQRVTLRCSPRSGDLSVYWYQQSLDQGLQFLIQYYNGEERAKGNILERFSAQQFPDLHSELNLSSLELGDSALYFCASSVGPLRENTEAFFGQGTRLTVV.

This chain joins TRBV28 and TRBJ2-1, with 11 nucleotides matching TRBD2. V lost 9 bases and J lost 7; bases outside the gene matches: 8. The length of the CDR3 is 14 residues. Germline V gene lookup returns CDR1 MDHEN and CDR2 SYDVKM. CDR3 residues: CASHSSGRGNEQFF. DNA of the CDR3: TGTGCCAGTCATAGTAGCGGGAGGGGGAATGAGCAGTTCTTC.

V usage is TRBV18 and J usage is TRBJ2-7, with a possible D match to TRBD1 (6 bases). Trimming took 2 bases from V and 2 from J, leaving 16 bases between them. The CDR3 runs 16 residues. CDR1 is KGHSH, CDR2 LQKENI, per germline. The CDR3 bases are TGTGCCAGCTCACCATCCAGGACAGTGTCGACCTACGAGCAGTACTTC. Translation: CASSPSRTVSTYEQYF.

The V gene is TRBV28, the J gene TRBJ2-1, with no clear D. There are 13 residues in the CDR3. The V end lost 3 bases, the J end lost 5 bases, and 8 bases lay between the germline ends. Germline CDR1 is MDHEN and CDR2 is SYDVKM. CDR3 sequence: CASSLIVNNEQFF. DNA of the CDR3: TGTGCCAGCAGTTTGATCGTAAACAATGAGCAGTTCTTC.

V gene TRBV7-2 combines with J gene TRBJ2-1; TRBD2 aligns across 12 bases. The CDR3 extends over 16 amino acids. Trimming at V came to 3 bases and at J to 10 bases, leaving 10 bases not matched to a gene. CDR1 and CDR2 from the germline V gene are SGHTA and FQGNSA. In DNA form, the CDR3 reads TGTGCCAGCAGCTTGGCTCCACTAGCGGGAGGCCCAGAGCAGTTCTTC. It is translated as CASSLAPLAGGPEQFF.

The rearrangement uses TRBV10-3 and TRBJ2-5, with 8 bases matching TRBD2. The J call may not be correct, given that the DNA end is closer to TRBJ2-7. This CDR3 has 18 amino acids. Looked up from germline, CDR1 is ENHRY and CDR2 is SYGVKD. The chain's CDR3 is CAISDFSVTSGTSYEQYF. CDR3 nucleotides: TGTGCCATCAGTGACTTTTCCGTTACTAGCGGTACTTCCTACGAGCAGTACTTC.

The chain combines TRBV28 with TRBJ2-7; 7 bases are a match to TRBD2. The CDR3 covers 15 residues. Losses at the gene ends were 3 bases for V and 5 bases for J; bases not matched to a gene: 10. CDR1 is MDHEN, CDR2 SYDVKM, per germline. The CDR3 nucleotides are TGTGCCAGCAGTTTGTTTAGCGGAGGGAGGGACGAGCAGTACTTC. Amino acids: CASSLFSGGRDEQYF.

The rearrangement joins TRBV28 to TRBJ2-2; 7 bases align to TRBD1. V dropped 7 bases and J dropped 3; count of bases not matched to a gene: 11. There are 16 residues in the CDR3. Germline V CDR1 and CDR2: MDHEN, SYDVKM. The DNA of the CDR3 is TGTGCCAGCACCGCTCACGACAGGGCGTACACCGGGGAGCTGTTTTTT. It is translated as CASTAHDRAYTGELFF.

CDR3 in amino acids: CASSLDGERTEAFF. In DNA form, the CDR3 reads TGTGCCAGCAGCTTAGACGGGGAGCGCACTGAAGCTTTCTTT. This chain uses TRBV7-3 with TRBJ1-1; no definite D call. Germline CDR1 reads SGHTA; CDR2 reads FQGTGA. This CDR3 has 14 residues. The germline V and J ends were trimmed by 2 bases and 4 bases, with 11 bases remaining between them.

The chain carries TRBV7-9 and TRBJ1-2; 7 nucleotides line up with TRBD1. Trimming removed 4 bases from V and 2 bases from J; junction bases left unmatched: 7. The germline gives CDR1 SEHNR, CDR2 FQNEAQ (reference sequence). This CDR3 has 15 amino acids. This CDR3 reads CASSSPRTGNYGYTF. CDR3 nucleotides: TGTGCCAGCAGCTCGCCTCGGACAGGAAACTATGGCTACACCTTC.

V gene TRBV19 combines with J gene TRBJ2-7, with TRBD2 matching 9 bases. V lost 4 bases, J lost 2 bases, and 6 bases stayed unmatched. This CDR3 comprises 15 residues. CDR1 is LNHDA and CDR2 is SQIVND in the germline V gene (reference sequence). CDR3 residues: CASSSVLAGTYEQYF. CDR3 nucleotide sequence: TGTGCCAGTAGTAGCGTCCTAGCGGGGACCTACGAGCAGTACTTC.